Sequencing of this T cell receptor beta chain was carried out in a study of Ad26.COV2.S vaccination and SARS-CoV-2 variants. Study at large: This donor came from the COV1001 trial of Ad26.COV2.S.

CDR1 is MGHRA and CDR2 is YSYEKL in the germline V gene. CDR3 length equals 13 residues. Trimming took 4 bases from V and 3 from J, leaving 10 bases between them. This clone appeared a few times. Libraries were prepared by immunoSEQ multiplex PCR; TCRdb keeps only in-frame clonotypes and omits some of them. Among 200,000 to 250,000 clones listed, approximately 88% were seen once. Treatment here: 15 to 20 received Ad26.COV2.S at low or high dose, single or two shots; about 5 received placebo; per-sample allocation not given. Day 63 after the first vaccine or placebo injection was the time point for sampling.

The clonotype comes from a person between 18 and 65 years old who received the Ad26.COV2.S COVID-19 vaccine or a placebo. The sequencing here drew on peripheral blood, taken in a trial of Ad26.COV2.S vaccine versus placebo. The V and J genes are TRBV4-1 and TRBJ2-7; no definite D call. CDR3 sequence reads: CASSLPVGYEQYF. CDR3 sequence (DNA): TGCGCCAGCAGCCTCCCAGTGGGCTACGAGCAGTACTTC.